Presented here are 10 T cell receptor beta chains from one specimen sequenced in a study of blood T cells in healthy people across ages. A second PCR, run for roughly 7 to 12 cycles, used a sample-barcoded 5' primer plus a J-beta primer mix. TCRdb re-derived calls from the 5' RACE reads in MiXCR, one entry per CDR3 protein. Among 1.5 million to 2 million distinct CDR3 sequences, approximately 30% were seen once, and the ten largest hold more than 6%. Source material: blood. The receptors derive from a woman in her twenties or thirties in good health.

This clonotype was picked up many times. CDR3 sequence (DNA): TGCAGTGCTAGAGACCGGCCGACGGGTCCATACGAGCAGTACTTC. Translation: CSARDRPTGPYEQYF. The gene calls are TRBV20-1 and TRBJ2-7; D is uncertain. V was clipped by 0 bases and J by 4 bases, with 16 bases between them. Germline CDR1 DFQATT, CDR2 SNEGSKA (reference sequence). The CDR3 has 15 residues.

The table lists this clonotype with many counts. The rearrangement uses TRBV29-1 and TRBJ2-1, with TRBD2 identical over 10 bases. The CDR3 loop spans 13 amino acids. Trimming took 6 bases from V and 5 from J; bases not matched to a gene: 4. CDR1 is SQVTM and CDR2 is ANQGSEA in the germline V gene. The CDR3 region has the DNA TGCAGCGTCAGGACTAGCGGAAACAATGAGCAGTTCTTC. Protein product: CSVRTSGNNEQFF.

Comments on this clonotype: A much larger clone is a single base away; this may be a read error. In DNA, the CDR3 is TGCAGCGTTGTTATCGGCCAGCCCCTTCGCTCTGGGACCAACGTCCTGACTTTC. Translated, it gives CSVVIGQPLRSGTNVLTF. This sequence joins TRBV29-1 and TRBJ2-6; D call uncertain. The CDR3 is made up of 18 amino acids. The germline V gene encodes CDR1 SQVTM and CDR2 ANQGSEA.

This clonotype has ten or more counts. The V gene is TRBV12-3 or TRBV12-4, the J gene TRBJ1-2; D is unclear. The CDR3 sequence is 13 residues long. Trimming left V 0 bases short and J 5 bases short, with 7 bases between. The CDR3 sequence: CASSLAVLYGYTF. The CDR3 DNA follows: TGTGCCAGCAGTTTAGCGGTACTGTATGGCTACACCTTC.

This clonotype was found many times. The rearrangement links TRBV5-1 to TRBJ2-6; D possibly corresponds to TRBD2 (6 bases). V was clipped by 4 bases and J by 0 bases, with 17 bases between them. Looked up from germline, CDR1 is SGHRS and CDR2 is YFSETQ. The CDR3 runs 18 residues. CDR3 sequence (DNA): TGCGCCAGCAGCCCCGCGATGGGCGGGAACTCTGGGGCCAACGTCCTGACTTTC. Its protein product is CASSPAMGGNSGANVLTF.

V and J are TRBV6-8 and TRBJ1-6, with no clear D. The V gene's germline CDR1 is MNHGY and CDR2 SAAAGT. CDR3 length: 17 residues. V was cut by 2 bases and J by 7 bases, with 18 bases left in between. The CDR3 coding sequence is TGTGCCAGCAGTTACCCCCCTGTGGGGAACACCAATTCACCCCTCCACTTT. It is translated as CASSYPPVGNTNSPLHF.

Remarks on this clonotype: A much larger clonotype is one base distant, so this may be a read error. The genes are TRBV12-3 or TRBV12-4 and TRBJ1-2; 7 bases fit TRBD1. This CDR3 is 12 amino acids long. Unmatched junction bases numbered 8, after V lost 8 bases and J lost 8 bases. CDR3 bases: TGTGCCAGCGACCCAGGGGGTTGGGGCTACACCTTC. It translates to CASDPGGWGYTF.

The sample holds a few counts of this clonotype. CDR3 protein: CASSQRSAGGEQYF. DNA of the CDR3: TGTGCCAGCAGCCAGAGGTCGGCGGGAGGCGAGCAGTACTTC. This sequence joins TRBV7-2 and TRBJ2-7; TRBD2 agrees at 8 bases. This CDR3 has 14 residues. CDR1 is SGHTA, CDR2 FQGNSA, per germline. With V trimmed by 5 bases and J by 6 bases, 9 bases remained unmatched.

V and J are TRBV20-1 and TRBJ2-7, with D hard to call. Germline V gene data show CDR1 as DFQATT and CDR2 as SNEGSKA (reference sequence). The CDR3 extends over 14 amino acids. V lost 1 base to trimming and J lost 7 bases, with 17 bases between them. The CDR3 bases are TGCAGTGCTAGAGTGATTTTGAGGCTCGGTGAGCAGTACTTC. Protein: CSARVILRLGEQYF.

This clonotype was detected a few times. The chain has TRBV20-1 and TRBJ2-7; a weak D match, TRBD1 (6 bases). The CDR3 loop spans 14 amino acids. V shed 0 bases and J shed 5 bases, with 14 bases lying between them. The germline CDR1 and CDR2 sequences are DFQATT and SNEGSKA (reference sequence). Here the CDR3 reads CSARDRGQPHEQYF. The CDR3 coding sequence is TGCAGTGCTAGAGATAGGGGACAACCTCACGAGCAGTACTTC.